This TCR beta chain was sequenced during a study of CD8 T cells in ankylosing spondylitis. Study-wide points: Relatively rare in peripheral blood, disease-linked clones were also CD8+. Matched synovial fluid from ankylosing spondylitis patients was reported to be enriched for disease-linked clones. A motif of 7 or 8 highly homologous TCR beta variants was seen as apparently characteristic of ankylosing spondylitis blood. Some motif variants had been reported before (in reactive arthritis synovial fluid and blood).

Notes on this clonotype: Its target is unknown.

With molecular barcodes, quantitative 5'-RACE was used to make the TCR beta libraries. In TCRdb, the 5' RACE reads were re-called with MiXCR into one record per CDR3 protein. The data hold about 130,000 distinct CDR3 sequences, with approximately 17% observed a single time. CDR3 length: 13 amino acids. J gave up 5 bases and V 5 bases, and 5 bases lay outside the gene matches. Germline CDR1 reads MNHNS; CDR2 reads SASEGT. This TCR came from a male donor with ankylosing spondylitis. The chain recombines TRBV6-1 with TRBJ2-5; 7 bases are shared with TRBD1. Sequencing was performed on blood, either unsorted or a sorted T cell fraction (not recorded which). CDR3 protein: CASSRDSGETQYF. The CDR3, as DNA: TGTGCCAGCAGTCGGGACAGTGGGGAGACCCAGTACTTC.